One and the same sample provided the 24 T cell receptor beta chains below, sequenced in a study of T cells in localized non-small cell lung cancer. The method was immunoSEQ multiplex PCR; TCRdb's version includes in-frame clones alone and lacks a portion of them. The sample yields 70,000 to 95,000 clones, roughly 90% seen once. Sequenced material: PBMCs, taken before any cancer treatment. These receptors were taken from a woman aged 40-69 years with stage II squamous cell lung carcinoma.

The chain has TRBV6-5 and TRBJ1-3; weak D call: TRBD1 (5 bases). V lost 6 bases and J 0 bases, leaving 12 bases between the germline ends. This CDR3 contains 15 residues. Germline V gene data show CDR1 as MNHEY and CDR2 as SVGAGI. The CDR3 nucleotides are TGTGCCAGCAGACCTTCAGGGCACTCTGGAAACACCATATATTTT. This encodes CASRPSGHSGNTIYF.

The chain recombines TRBV6-4 with TRBJ1-1; possibly TRBD1 for D (5 bases). The CDR3 runs to 15 residues. Deletions cut 3 bases from V and 1 base from J, with 12 bases between. The germline V gene encodes CDR1 MRHNA and CDR2 SNTAGT. CDR3 region: CASSERGAGNTEAFF. The CDR3 nucleotides are TGTGCCAGCAGTGAGCGGGGCGCCGGGAACACTGAAGCTTTCTTT.

V and J are TRBV27 and TRBJ1-2; D gene unclear. Trimming removed 7 bases from V and 8 bases from J, with 11 bases in between. From germline, CDR1 is MNHEY and CDR2 SMNVEV (reference sequence). The CDR3 runs 11 residues. The CDR3 reads CASKWTGGYTF. The CDR3, as DNA: TGTGCCAGCAAGTGGACGGGCGGCTACACCTTC.

The CDR3 here is CASSTETGGLNTGELFF. For the CDR3, the DNA is TGTGCCAGCAGCACTGAGACAGGGGGCTTGAACACCGGGGAGCTGTTTTTT. This chain links TRBV5-4 with TRBJ2-2; TRBD1 agrees at 10 bases. The trim removed 4 bases at V and 1 base at J, leaving 7 bases unmatched. The CDR3 totals 17 residues. Germline CDR1 is SGHNT and CDR2 is YYREEE (reference sequence).

This chain joins TRBV6-6 and TRBJ1-1, with unresolved D. With 2 bases removed from V and 1 base from J, the gap between germline ends came to 8 bases. The length of the CDR3 is 14 residues. The germline V gene encodes CDR1 MNHNY and CDR2 SVGAGI (reference sequence). CDR3 sequence reads: CASSYIAANTEAFF. For the CDR3, the DNA is TGTGCCAGCAGTTACATTGCAGCGAACACTGAAGCTTTCTTT.

The rearrangement joins TRBV29-1 to TRBJ2-1, with D maybe TRBD2 (7 bases). Germline V gene data show CDR1 as SQVTM and CDR2 as ANQGSEA. V dropped 5 bases and J dropped 7 bases, with 18 bases sitting between them. The CDR3 sequence is 14 residues long. The CDR3 protein is CSVKGGGGGNEQFF. The CDR3 region has the DNA TGCAGCGTTAAGGGCGGGGGCGGAGGGAATGAGCAGTTCTTC.

This clone was seen only a few times. The chain has TRBV29-1 and TRBJ1-1; 8 bases line up with TRBD1. The length of the CDR3 is 12 residues. In germline, CDR1 is SQVTM, CDR2 ANQGSEA. J gave up 10 bases and V 7 bases, and 11 bases lay outside the gene matches. CDR3 sequence (DNA): TGCAGCGCAGGACAGGGCTCGGGGCGAGCTTTCTTT. As protein: CSAGQGSGRAFF.

The rearrangement joins TRBV27 to TRBJ2-7, with 9 bases matching TRBD1. The CDR3 spans 15 residues. Germline values: CDR1 MNHEY, CDR2 SMNVEV (reference sequence). V was pared by 6 bases and J by 5 bases, with 11 bases of the junction left unmatched. The CDR3 reads CASSPGTGYYDEQYF. CDR3 in DNA: TGTGCCAGCAGCCCCGGGACAGGGTACTACGACGAGCAGTACTTC.

The CDR3 is CASSFHEREGPISYNEQFF. DNA for the CDR3: TGCGCCAGCAGCTTCCACGAGCGGGAGGGCCCTATCTCCTACAATGAGCAGTTCTTC. The chain has TRBV5-1 and TRBJ2-1; 10 nucleotides line up with TRBD2. V dropped 2 bases and J dropped 0; count of bases not matched to a gene: 11. Germline V CDR1 and CDR2: SGHRS, YFSETQ. This CDR3 has 19 residues.

This chain connects TRBV7-8 to TRBJ1-3; 9 nucleotides line up with TRBD1. J was trimmed by 4 bases and V by 5 bases; bases with no gene match: 3. Germline values: CDR1 SGHVS, CDR2 FQNEAQ. This CDR3 spans 14 amino acids. The CDR3 DNA sequence: TGTGCCAGCAGCCCTGGGACAGGGGGAAACACCATATATTTT. Translating it yields CASSPGTGGNTIYF.

The rearrangement links TRBV27 to TRBJ1-3; no clear D gene. The germline V gene encodes CDR1 MNHEY and CDR2 SMNVEV (reference sequence). Trimming stripped 5 bases from V and 1 base from J, with 15 bases between. This CDR3 contains 16 residues. The DNA for the CDR3 is TGTGCCAGCAGTAGAGGGAACCCGGTATCTGGAAACACCATATATTTT. As protein: CASSRGNPVSGNTIYF.

The chain combines TRBV7-2 with TRBJ2-3; D remains unclear. There are 13 residues in the CDR3. Germline lookup yields CDR1 SGHTA and CDR2 FQGNSA. Deletions cut 7 bases from V and 5 bases from J, with 13 bases between. For the CDR3, the DNA is TGTGCCAGCACCCCCTTAGGCGGAGATACGCAGTATTTT. This codes for CASTPLGGDTQYF.

V is TRBV2 and J is TRBJ2-2; no definite D call. V was cut by 7 bases and J by 0 bases, with 9 bases left in between. The CDR3 loop spans 14 amino acids. Germline values: CDR1 SNHLY, CDR2 FYNNEI. The CDR3 DNA reads as TGTGCCAGCAAAAACAGTGCGAACACCGGGGAGCTGTTTTTT. It translates to CASKNSANTGELFF.

Comment on this clone: Other DNA sequences of this sample code for an identical CDR3. CDR3 nucleotides: TGTGCCAGCTCCCTCAGCTCTGGAAACACCATATATTTT. It codes for CASSLSSGNTIYF. The rearrangement uses TRBV7-8 and TRBJ1-3, with D hard to call. Trimming removed 8 bases from V and 0 bases from J, with 8 bases in between. In germline, CDR1 is SGHVS, CDR2 FQNEAQ. There are 13 residues in the CDR3.

In nucleotides, the CDR3 is TGTGCCAGCAGAATGGACAGGAACGGATCACCCCTCCACTTT. Translating gives CASRMDRNGSPLHF. The chain couples TRBV6-5 to TRBJ1-6; 7 nucleotides line up with TRBD1. This CDR3 is 14 amino acids long. V lost 6 bases and J lost 10; bases outside the gene matches: 9. Germline CDR1 is MNHEY and CDR2 is SVGAGI.

The chain employs TRBV6-1 and TRBJ1-5; 7 positions agree with TRBD1. Per germline, CDR1 MNHNS and CDR2 SASEGT. CDR3 length equals 15 residues. V shed 9 bases, J shed 3 bases, and the junction held 11 bases outside the gene matches. The CDR3 reads CASSFNGQANQPQHF. The CDR3 nucleotides are TGTGCCAGTTCCTTTAACGGACAGGCCAATCAGCCCCAGCATTTT.

This rearrangement joins TRBV5-1 to TRBJ2-5; TRBD2 matches 7 bases. From germline, CDR1 is SGHRS and CDR2 YFSETQ. J was trimmed by 1 base and V by 1 base; bases with no gene match: 1. The CDR3 is 14 residues long. The CDR3 spells CASSLTSVQETQYF. The CDR3 DNA reads TGCGCCAGCAGCTTGACTAGCGTCCAAGAGACCCAGTACTTC. The entire variable domain, with the rest obtained from reference TRBV5-1 and TRBJ2-5, is as follows: KAGVTQTPRYLIKTRGQQVTLSCSPISGHRSVSWYQQTPGQGLQFLFEYFSETQRNKGNFPGRFSGRQFSNSRSEMNVSTLELGDSALYLCASSLTSVQETQYFGPGTRLLVL.

CDR3 region: CASTLLNSGGKTQYF. CDR3 sequence (DNA): TGTGCCAGCACCTTACTTAACAGCGGGGGAAAGACCCAGTACTTC. The chain is built from TRBV6-6 and TRBJ2-5; TRBD2 agrees at 8 bases. Germline trimming cut 7 bases from V and 6 bases from J; bases unmatched to any gene: 13. There are 15 residues in the CDR3. Per the germline V gene, CDR1 is MNHNY and CDR2 is SVGAGI (reference sequence).

The J gene is TRBJ1-1, the V gene TRBV6-5; D perhaps matches TRBD1 (5 bases). The CDR3 is made up of 13 amino acids. The germline gives CDR1 MNHEY, CDR2 SVGAGI. V lost 2 bases to trimming and J lost 6 bases, with 10 bases between them. The CDR3 DNA follows: TGTGCCAGCAGTTACGGGGCCAGGGCTGAAGCTTTCTTT. Translation: CASSYGARAEAFF.

The V gene is TRBV9, the J gene TRBJ2-2; D is perhaps TRBD1 (5 bases). Germline assignment: CDR1 SGDLS and CDR2 YYNGEE. The CDR3 totals 13 residues. The V end was cut by 7 bases, the J end by 1 base, with 8 bases between. The CDR3 sequence is CASAGWNTGELFF. The CDR3 DNA reads as TGTGCCAGCGCAGGGTGGAACACCGGGGAGCTGTTTTTT.

The chain is built from TRBV18 and TRBJ2-1, with TRBD2 matching 9 bases. CDR1 and CDR2 (germline): KGHSH, LQKENI. J was trimmed by 3 bases and V by 4 bases; bases with no gene match: 1. The CDR3 covers 14 residues. The CDR3 protein is CASSQAGGYNEQFF. The CDR3 DNA follows: TGTGCCAGCTCACAAGCGGGGGGCTACAATGAGCAGTTCTTC.

The V gene is TRBV4-1, the J gene TRBJ1-4, with a tentative D call TRBD1 (5 bases). The CDR3 length is 13 residues. Deletions cut 8 bases from V and 8 bases from J, with 15 bases between. Looked up from germline, CDR1 is MGHRA and CDR2 is YSYEKL. CDR3 residues: CASLPGRGEKLFF. The CDR3 DNA reads TGCGCCAGCCTCCCGGGGCGGGGGGAAAAACTGTTTTTT.

The CDR3 DNA sequence: TGTGCCTGGACATCGGGAGGGGACGAGCAGTACTTC. This sequence encodes CAWTSGGDEQYF. The chain recombines TRBV30 with TRBJ2-7; 8 nucleotides agree with TRBD2. V lost 4 bases and J lost 5; bases outside the gene matches: 4. The CDR3 consists of 12 residues. Germline CDR1 is GTSNPN and CDR2 is SVGIG (reference sequence).

The chain combines TRBV6-6 with TRBJ2-1; a weak D match, TRBD2 (7 bases). The germline V and J ends were trimmed by 3 bases and 8 bases, with 20 bases remaining between them. CDR3 length: 16 residues. Germline CDR1 is MNHNY and CDR2 is SVGAGI (reference sequence). The CDR3 bases are TGTGCCAGCAGTTATTTGGGGGGGGGCCTCTCCGATGAGCAGTTCTTC. Amino acid sequence: CASSYLGGGLSDEQFF.